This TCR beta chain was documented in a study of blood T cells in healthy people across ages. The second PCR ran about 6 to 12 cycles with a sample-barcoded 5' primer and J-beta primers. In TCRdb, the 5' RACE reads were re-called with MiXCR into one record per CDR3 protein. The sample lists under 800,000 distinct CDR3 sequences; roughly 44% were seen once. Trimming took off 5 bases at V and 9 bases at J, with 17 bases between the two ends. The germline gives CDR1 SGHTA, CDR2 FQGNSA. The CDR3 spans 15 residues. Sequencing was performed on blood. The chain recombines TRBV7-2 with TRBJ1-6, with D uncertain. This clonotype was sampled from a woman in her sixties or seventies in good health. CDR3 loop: CASSQDGLKVSPLHF. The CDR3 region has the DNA TGTGCCAGCAGCCAAGACGGACTTAAGGTTTCACCCCTCCACTTT.